Listed below are T cell receptor beta chains from one sample, sequenced in a study of blood T cell repertoires in COVID-19. Only in-frame clones appear in the TCRdb table, and some are missing; sequencing was by immunoSEQ multiplex PCR. Here the sample spans around 50,000 clones, around nine tenths being singletons. The sequenced sample consisted of peripheral blood. These receptors were obtained from a man aged 50-60 years with active COVID-19. Each CDR3 is given with its conserved first and last residue. Each record gives: J gene, V gene, CDR3 protein.

j_gene: TRBJ1-3
v_gene: TRBV7-2
CDR3aa: CASSLQLGWTSGNTIYF

j_gene: TRBJ1-2
v_gene: TRBV4-3
CDR3aa: CASSQGLQGAEGYTF

j_gene: TRBJ2-3
v_gene: TRBV4-2
CDR3aa: CASNLAGGLDTQYF

j_gene: TRBJ2-5
v_gene: TRBV6-5
CDR3aa: CASKEGPRETQYF

j_gene: TRBJ2-1
v_gene: TRBV20-1
CDR3aa: CSVTGTIEQFF

j_gene: TRBJ1-2
v_gene: TRBV19
CDR3aa: CASSTATGWKDGYTF

j_gene: TRBJ1-2
v_gene: TRBV7-8
CDR3aa: CASSPTGLYGYTF

j_gene: TRBJ1-6
v_gene: TRBV7-8
CDR3aa: CASGSATGMISPLHF

j_gene: TRBJ2-1
v_gene: TRBV7-2
CDR3aa: CASSLVPDSYNEQFF

j_gene: TRBJ2-5
v_gene: TRBV7-2
CDR3aa: CASSGGGLAEETQYF

j_gene: TRBJ1-1
v_gene: TRBV19
CDR3aa: CASSVRGENTEAFF

j_gene: TRBJ1-5
v_gene: TRBV6-1
CDR3aa: CASSALAGQGARQPQHF

j_gene: TRBJ1-2
v_gene: TRBV5-6
CDR3aa: CASSFLAGYGYTF

j_gene: TRBJ1-4
v_gene: TRBV5-4
CDR3aa: CASSEKTGAANEKLFF

j_gene: TRBJ2-1
v_gene: TRBV3-1/TRBV3-2
CDR3aa: CASSQGLYGQGPVGEQFF

j_gene: TRBJ2-6
v_gene: TRBV7-2
CDR3aa: CASSLVLVQVAGANVLTF

j_gene: TRBJ1-2
v_gene: TRBV6-5
CDR3aa: CASRTGRNYGYTF

j_gene: TRBJ2-7
v_gene: TRBV7-2
CDR3aa: CASSPGQVLIYEQYF

j_gene: TRBJ1-2
v_gene: TRBV18
CDR3aa: CASSPQGDYGYTF

j_gene: TRBJ1-2
v_gene: TRBV5-8
CDR3aa: CASSSPDRVGYGYTF

j_gene: TRBJ1-6
v_gene: TRBV9
CDR3aa: CASSETGDSPLHF

j_gene: TRBJ2-5
v_gene: TRBV7-2
CDR3aa: CASSRRGGQTQYF

j_gene: TRBJ2-7
v_gene: TRBV4-1
CDR3aa: CASSQEGGRDPYEQYF

j_gene: TRBJ1-1
v_gene: TRBV7-3
CDR3aa: CASSPQGQGADTEAFF

j_gene: TRBJ2-3
v_gene: TRBV7-2
CDR3aa: CASSLGSSGGRQYF

j_gene: TRBJ1-2
v_gene: TRBV19
CDR3aa: CASSTDREARGYTF

j_gene: TRBJ1-2
v_gene: TRBV11-2
CDR3aa: CASSPGQDLFYGYTF

j_gene: TRBJ2-7
v_gene: TRBV4-2
CDR3aa: CASSHGQYEQYF

j_gene: TRBJ2-7
v_gene: TRBV18
CDR3aa: CASSPRLEVSYEQYF

j_gene: TRBJ1-1
v_gene: TRBV5-8
CDR3aa: CASSSTGQGAFDTEAFF

j_gene: TRBJ1-5
v_gene: TRBV30
CDR3aa: CAWTEDSNQPQHF

j_gene: TRBJ2-1
v_gene: TRBV5-1
CDR3aa: CASSFLSGGANEQFF

j_gene: TRBJ2-5
v_gene: TRBV30
CDR3aa: CAWSVRIGGQETQYF

j_gene: TRBJ1-1
v_gene: TRBV6-1
CDR3aa: CASSEAPEFPAEAFF

j_gene: TRBJ1-1
v_gene: TRBV28
CDR3aa: CASSSAGGHTEAFF

j_gene: TRBJ1-1
v_gene: TRBV28
CDR3aa: CASSLIAGQSNTEAFF

j_gene: TRBJ1-5
v_gene: TRBV11-2
CDR3aa: CASSLEFRETQHF

j_gene: TRBJ2-5
v_gene: TRBV29-1
CDR3aa: CSVGGTGQETQYF

j_gene: TRBJ2-7
v_gene: TRBV6-5
CDR3aa: CASSYQLLAGGEQYF

j_gene: TRBJ1-1
v_gene: TRBV7-9
CDR3aa: CASSLGGRGNTEAFF

j_gene: TRBJ2-2
v_gene: TRBV7-3
CDR3aa: CASSYRSGQPNPGELFF